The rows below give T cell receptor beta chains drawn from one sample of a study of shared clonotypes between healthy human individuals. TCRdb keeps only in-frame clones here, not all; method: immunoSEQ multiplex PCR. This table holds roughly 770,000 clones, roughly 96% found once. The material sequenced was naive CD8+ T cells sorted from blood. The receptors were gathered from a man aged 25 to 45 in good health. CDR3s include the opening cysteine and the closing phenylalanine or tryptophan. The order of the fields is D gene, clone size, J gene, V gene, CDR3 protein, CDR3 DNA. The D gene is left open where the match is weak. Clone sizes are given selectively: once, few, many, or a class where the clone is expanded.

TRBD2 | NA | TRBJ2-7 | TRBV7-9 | CAIDGGSLWGEQYF | TGTGCCATTGACGGCGGGAGCTTATGGGGCGAGCAGTACTTC
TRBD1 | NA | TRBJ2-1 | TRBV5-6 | CASSSSGGAKFF | TGTGCCAGCAGCTCCTCAGGGGGCGCAAAGTTCTTC
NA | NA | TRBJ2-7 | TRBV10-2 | CASRGGYEQYF | TGCGCCAGCCGGGGAGGCTACGAGCAGTACTTC
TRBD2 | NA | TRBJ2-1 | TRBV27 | CASSGYGTSGRGSYNEQFF | TGTGCCAGCAGTGGATACGGGACTAGCGGGAGAGGGTCCTACAATGAGCAGTTCTTC
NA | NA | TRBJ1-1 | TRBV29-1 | CFAWGLNTEAFF | TGCTTTGCATGGGGCCTGAACACTGAAGCTTTCTTT
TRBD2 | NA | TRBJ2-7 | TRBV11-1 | CASSLDVDSGRTYEQYF | TGTGCCAGCAGCTTAGACGTAGATAGCGGGAGGACCTACGAGCAGTACTTC
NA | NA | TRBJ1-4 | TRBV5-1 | CASSSRSPNEKLFF | TGCGCCAGCAGCTCGCGGAGTCCTAATGAAAAACTGTTTTTT
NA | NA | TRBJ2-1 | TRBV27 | CASGGLTDNEQFF | TGTGCCAGCGGGGGACTCACCGACAATGAGCAGTTCTTC
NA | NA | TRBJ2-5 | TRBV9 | CASSVQGGQETQYF | TGTGCCAGCAGCGTACAGGGAGGTCAAGAGACCCAGTACTTC
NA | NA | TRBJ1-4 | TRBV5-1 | CASSPLGRDEKLFF | TGCGCCAGCAGCCCCTTGGGGAGGGATGAAAAACTGTTTTTT
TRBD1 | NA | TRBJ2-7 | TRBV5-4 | CASSLTGVGVYEQYF | TGTGCCAGCAGCTTGACAGGGGTAGGCGTATACGAGCAGTACTTC
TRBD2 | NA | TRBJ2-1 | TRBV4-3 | CASSQEIAGASYNEQFF | TGCGCCAGCAGCCAAGAGATAGCGGGAGCCTCCTACAATGAGCAGTTCTTC
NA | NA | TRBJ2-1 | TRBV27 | CAVRGNEQFF | TGTGCCGTACGGGGGAATGAGCAGTTCTTC
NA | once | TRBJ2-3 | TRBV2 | CATWGGNTQYF | TGTGCCACATGGGGAGGAAATACGCAGTATTTT
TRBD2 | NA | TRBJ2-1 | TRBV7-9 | CASSPPPTALAGGRNEQFF | TGTGCCAGCAGCCCTCCGCCGACAGCTCTAGCGGGAGGGCGCAATGAGCAGTTCTTC
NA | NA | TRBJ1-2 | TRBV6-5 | CASSPTGAGGGYTF | TGTGCCAGCAGTCCGACGGGGGCCGGTGGTGGCTACACCTTC
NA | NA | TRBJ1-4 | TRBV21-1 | CASSRREKLFF | TGTGCCAGCAGCAGGCGTGAAAAACTGTTTTTT
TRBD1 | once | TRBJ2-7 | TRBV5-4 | CASSRTGTGVYEQYF | TGTGCCAGCAGCAGAACCGGGACAGGGGTTTACGAGCAGTACTTC
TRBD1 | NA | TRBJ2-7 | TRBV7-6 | CASSITGTGYEQYF | TGTGCCAGCAGCATCACCGGGACAGGCTACGAGCAGTACTTC
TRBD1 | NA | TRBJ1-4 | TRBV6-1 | CASGETGGREKLFF | TGTGCCAGCGGAGAGACAGGGGGTCGTGAAAAACTGTTTTTT
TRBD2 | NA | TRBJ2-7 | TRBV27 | CASSLWGGSIYEQYF | TGTGCCAGCAGTTTATGGGGCGGGAGTATCTACGAGCAGTACTTC
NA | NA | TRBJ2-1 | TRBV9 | CASSVELANNEQFF | TGTGCCAGCAGCGTAGAGTTGGCGAACAATGAGCAGTTCTTC